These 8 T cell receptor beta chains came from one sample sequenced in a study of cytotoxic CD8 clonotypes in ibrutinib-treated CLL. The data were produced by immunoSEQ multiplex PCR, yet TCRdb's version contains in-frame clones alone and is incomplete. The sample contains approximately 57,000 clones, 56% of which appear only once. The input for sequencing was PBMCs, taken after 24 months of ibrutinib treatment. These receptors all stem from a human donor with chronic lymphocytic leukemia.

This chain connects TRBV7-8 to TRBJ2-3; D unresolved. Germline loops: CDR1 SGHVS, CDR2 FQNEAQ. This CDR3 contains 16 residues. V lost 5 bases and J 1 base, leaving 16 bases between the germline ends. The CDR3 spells CASSRGVLSRTDTQYF. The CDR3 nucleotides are TGTGCCAGCAGCCGAGGCGTCCTTTCTCGCACAGATACGCAGTATTTT.

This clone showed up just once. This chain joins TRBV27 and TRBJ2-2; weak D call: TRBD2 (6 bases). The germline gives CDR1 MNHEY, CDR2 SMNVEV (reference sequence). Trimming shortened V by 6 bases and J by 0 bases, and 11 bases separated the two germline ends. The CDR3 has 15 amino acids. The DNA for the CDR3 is TGTGCCAGCAGGGGGACTGCCGCGAACACCGGGGAGCTGTTTTTT. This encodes CASRGTAANTGELFF.

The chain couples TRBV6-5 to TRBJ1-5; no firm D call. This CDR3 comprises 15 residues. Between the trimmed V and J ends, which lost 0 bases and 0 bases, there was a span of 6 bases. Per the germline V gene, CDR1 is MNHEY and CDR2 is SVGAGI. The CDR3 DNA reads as TGTGCCAGCAGTTACTCAAGGGTTAGCAATCAGCCCCAGCATTTT. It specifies CASSYSRVSNQPQHF.

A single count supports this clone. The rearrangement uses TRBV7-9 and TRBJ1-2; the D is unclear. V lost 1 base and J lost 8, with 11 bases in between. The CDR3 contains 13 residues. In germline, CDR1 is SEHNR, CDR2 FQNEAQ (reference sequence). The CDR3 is CASSLDPGVGYTF. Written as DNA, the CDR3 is TGTGCCAGCAGCTTAGATCCCGGGGTAGGCTACACCTTC.

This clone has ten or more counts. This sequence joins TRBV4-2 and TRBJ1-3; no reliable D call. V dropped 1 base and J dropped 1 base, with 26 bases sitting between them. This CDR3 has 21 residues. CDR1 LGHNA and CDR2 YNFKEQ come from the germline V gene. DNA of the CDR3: TGTGCCAGCAGCCAAGGACTGGGGAGGATAGTTTTTGGTTATTCTGGAAACACCATATATTTT. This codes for CASSQGLGRIVFGYSGNTIYF.

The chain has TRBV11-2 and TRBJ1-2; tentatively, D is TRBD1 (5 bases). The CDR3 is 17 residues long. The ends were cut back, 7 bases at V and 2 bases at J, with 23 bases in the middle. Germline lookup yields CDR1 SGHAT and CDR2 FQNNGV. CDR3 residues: CASTKTTGTPLNYGYTF. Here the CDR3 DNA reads TGTGCCAGCACCAAAACCACCGGGACCCCGCTGAACTATGGCTACACCTTC.

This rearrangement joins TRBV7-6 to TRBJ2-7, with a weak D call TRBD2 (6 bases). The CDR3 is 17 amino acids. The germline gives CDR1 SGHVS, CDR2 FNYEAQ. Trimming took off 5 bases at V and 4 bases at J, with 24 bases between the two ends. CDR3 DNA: TGTGCCAGCAGCCCAGGCGATTTCCGGAGGGTGGGGTACGAGCAGTACTTC. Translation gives CASSPGDFRRVGYEQYF.

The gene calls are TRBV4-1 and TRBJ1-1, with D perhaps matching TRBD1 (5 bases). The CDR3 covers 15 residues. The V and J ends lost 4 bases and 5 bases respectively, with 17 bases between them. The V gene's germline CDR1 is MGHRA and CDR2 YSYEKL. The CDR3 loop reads CASSLQESQGTEAFF. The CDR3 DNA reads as TGCGCCAGCAGCCTCCAAGAATCGCAGGGTACTGAAGCTTTCTTT.